This paragraph covers one TCR beta chain sequence. At the DNA level, this CDR3 is encoded by other sequences in the same sample as well. V lost 1 base and J lost 5, with 11 bases in between. The CDR3 has 14 residues. Per the germline V gene, CDR1 is SGHTA and CDR2 is FQGNSA. These data belong to a study of shared clonotypes between healthy human individuals. Sequenced by immunoSEQ multiplex PCR; TCRdb stores in-frame clones only, minus some. In the table there are approximately 980,000 clones, over 75% of which are singletons. This TCR was recovered from a man between 18 and 29 years old in good health. V usage is TRBV7-2 and J usage is TRBJ1-2, with D uncertain. Sequenced input: memory CD4+ T cells sorted from blood. Subset indicated: CD45RA-negative fraction. The CDR3: CASSLGPANYGYTF. The CDR3 DNA is TGTGCCAGCAGCTTAGGTCCGGCAAATTATGGCTACACCTTC.